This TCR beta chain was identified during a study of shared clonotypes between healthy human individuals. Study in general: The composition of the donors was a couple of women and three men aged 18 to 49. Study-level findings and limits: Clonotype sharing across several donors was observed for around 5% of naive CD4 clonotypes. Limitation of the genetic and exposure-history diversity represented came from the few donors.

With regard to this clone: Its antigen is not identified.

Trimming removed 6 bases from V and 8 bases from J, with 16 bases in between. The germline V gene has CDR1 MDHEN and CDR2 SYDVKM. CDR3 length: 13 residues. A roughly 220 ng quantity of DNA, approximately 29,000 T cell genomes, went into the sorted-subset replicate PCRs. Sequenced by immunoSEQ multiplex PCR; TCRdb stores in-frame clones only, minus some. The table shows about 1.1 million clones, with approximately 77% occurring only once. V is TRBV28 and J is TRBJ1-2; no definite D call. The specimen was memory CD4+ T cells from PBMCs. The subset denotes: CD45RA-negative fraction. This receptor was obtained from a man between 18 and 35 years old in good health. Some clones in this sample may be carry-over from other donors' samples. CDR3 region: CASSPADPRGYTF. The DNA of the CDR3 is TGTGCCAGCAGCCCGGCGGACCCGCGGGGCTACACCTTC.